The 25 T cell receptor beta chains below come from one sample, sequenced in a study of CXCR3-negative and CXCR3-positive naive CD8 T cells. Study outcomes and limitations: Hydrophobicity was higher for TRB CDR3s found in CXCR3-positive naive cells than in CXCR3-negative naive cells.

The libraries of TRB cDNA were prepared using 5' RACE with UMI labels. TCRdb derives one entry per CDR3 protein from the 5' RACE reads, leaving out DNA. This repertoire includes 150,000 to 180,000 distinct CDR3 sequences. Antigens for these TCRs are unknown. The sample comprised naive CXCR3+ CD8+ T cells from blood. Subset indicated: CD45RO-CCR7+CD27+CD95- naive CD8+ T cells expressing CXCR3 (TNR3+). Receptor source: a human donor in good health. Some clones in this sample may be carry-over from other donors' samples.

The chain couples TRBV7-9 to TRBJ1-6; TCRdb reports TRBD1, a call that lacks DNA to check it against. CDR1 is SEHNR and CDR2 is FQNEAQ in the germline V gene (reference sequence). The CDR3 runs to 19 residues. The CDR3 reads CASSSRTFRGSGINSPLHF.

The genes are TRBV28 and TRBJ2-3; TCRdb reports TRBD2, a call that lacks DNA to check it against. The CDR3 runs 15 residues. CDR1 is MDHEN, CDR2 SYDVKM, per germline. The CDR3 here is CASSLTAAGGDTQYF.

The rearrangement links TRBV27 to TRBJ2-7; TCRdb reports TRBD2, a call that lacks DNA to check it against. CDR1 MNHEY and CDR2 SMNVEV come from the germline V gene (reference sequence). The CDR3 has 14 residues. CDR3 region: CASSWTSGTYEQYF.

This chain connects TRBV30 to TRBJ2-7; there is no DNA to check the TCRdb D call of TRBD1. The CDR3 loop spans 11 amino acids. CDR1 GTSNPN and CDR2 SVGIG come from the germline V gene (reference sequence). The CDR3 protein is CASWDHAEQYF.

The CDR3 protein is CSGSGTRGYNEQFF. The chain joins TRBV29-1 to TRBJ2-1; TCRdb selects TRBD2, and the lack of DNA leaves this call unchecked. The CDR3 contains 14 residues. CDR1 is SQVTM and CDR2 is ANQGSEA in the germline V gene.

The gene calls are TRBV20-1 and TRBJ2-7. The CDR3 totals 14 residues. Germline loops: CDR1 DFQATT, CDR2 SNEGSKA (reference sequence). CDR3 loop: CSASYGGSSYEQYF.

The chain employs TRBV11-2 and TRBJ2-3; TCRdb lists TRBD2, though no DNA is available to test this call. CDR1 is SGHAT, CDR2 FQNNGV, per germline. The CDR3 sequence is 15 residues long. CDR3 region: CASSLGTSGRPTQYF.

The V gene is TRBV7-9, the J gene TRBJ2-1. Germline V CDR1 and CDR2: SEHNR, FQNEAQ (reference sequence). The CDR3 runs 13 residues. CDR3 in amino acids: CASRQTSGNEQFF.

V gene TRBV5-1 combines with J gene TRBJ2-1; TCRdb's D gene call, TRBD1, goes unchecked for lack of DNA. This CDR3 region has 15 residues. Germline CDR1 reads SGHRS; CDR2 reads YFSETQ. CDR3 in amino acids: CASSWRTGVNNEQFF.

CDR3 protein: CASSLTTGGSNEQFF. The V and J genes are TRBV7-2 and TRBJ2-1; TCRdb's D gene call, TRBD1, goes unchecked for lack of DNA. The CDR3 has 15 residues. The germline CDR1 and CDR2 sequences are SGHTA and FQGNSA.

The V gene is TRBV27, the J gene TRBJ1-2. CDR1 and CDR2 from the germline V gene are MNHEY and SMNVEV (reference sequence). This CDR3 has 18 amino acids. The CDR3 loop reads CASSLMSSNLDTTYGYTF.

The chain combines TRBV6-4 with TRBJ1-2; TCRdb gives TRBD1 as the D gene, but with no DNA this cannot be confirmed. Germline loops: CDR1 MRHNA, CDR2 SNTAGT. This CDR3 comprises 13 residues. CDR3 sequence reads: CASSDGTLHGYTF.

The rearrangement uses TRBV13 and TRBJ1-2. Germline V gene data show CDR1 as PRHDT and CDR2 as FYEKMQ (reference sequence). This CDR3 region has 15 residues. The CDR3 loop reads CASSPGPASGDGYTF. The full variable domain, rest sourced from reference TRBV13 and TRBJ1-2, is AAGVIQSPRHLIKEKRETATLKCYPIPRHDTVYWYQQGPGQDPQFLISFYEKMQSDKGSIPDRFSAQQFSDYHSELNMSSLELGDSALYFCASSPGPASGDGYTFGSGTRLTVV.

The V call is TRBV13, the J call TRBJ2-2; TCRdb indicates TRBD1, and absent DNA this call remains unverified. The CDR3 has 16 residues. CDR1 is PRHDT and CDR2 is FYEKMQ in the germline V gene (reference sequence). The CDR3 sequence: CASSPTGVMFTGELFF.

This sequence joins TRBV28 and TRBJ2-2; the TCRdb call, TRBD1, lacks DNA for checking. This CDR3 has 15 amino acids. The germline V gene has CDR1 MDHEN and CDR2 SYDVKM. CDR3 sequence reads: CASSLRTGWPGELFF.

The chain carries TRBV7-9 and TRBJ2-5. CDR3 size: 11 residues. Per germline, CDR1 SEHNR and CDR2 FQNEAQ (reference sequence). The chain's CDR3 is CASSTTQTQYF.

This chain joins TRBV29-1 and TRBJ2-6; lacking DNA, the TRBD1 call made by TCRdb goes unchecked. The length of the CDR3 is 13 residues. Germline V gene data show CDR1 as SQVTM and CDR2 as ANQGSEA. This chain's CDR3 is CSVAGAGANVLTF.

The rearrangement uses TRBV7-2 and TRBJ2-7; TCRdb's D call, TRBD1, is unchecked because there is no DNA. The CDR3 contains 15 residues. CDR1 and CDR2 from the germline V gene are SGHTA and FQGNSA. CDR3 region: CASSLDRFISYEQYF.

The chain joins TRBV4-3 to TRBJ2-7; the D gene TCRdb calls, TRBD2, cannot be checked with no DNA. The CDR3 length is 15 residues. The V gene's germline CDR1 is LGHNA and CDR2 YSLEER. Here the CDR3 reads CASSQERSPAYEQYF.

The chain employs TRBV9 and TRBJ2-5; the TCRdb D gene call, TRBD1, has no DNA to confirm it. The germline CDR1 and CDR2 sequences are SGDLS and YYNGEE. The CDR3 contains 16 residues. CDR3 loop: CASSPHGGAVRETQYF.

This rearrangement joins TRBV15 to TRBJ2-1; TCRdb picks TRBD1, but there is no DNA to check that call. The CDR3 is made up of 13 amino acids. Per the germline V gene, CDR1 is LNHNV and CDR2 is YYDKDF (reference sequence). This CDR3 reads CATSSSTGVKQFF.

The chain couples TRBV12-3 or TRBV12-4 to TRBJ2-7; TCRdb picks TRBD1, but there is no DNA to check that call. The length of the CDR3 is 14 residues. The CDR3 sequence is CASSWAGFSYEQYF.

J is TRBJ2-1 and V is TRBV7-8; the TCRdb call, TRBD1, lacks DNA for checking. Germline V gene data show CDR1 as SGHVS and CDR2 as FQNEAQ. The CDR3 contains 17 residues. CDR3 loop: CASSSPRLTGKYNEQFF.

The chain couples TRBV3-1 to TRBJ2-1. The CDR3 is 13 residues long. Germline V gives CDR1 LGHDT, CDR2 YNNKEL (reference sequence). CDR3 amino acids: CASSQDPGNEQFF.

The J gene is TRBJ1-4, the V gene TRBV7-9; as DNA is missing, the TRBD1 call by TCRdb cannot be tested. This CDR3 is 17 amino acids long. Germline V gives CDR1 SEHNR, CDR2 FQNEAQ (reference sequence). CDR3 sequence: CASTLPILGATNEKLFF.